This passage covers 6 T cell receptor beta chains from one sample sequenced in a study of T cell responses to AZD1222 COVID-19 vaccine. Measured with immunoSEQ multiplex PCR; TCRdb has only the in-frame clones, and not every one. The table has fewer than 150,000 clones, over 85% seen once. Source: peripheral blood, taken on day 0 of AZD1222 vaccination. These receptors were collected from an adult in good health.

V usage is TRBV5-6 and J usage is TRBJ2-1; either TRBD1 or TRBD2 may supply D (6 bases each). Trimming pared 4 bases from V and 2 bases from J, leaving 19 bases between. CDR1 and CDR2 from the germline V gene are SGHDT and YYEEEE. The CDR3 is made up of 17 amino acids. The CDR3 spells CASSLGLGGGPYNEQFF. As DNA, the CDR3 is TGTGCCAGCAGCCTAGGGCTGGGTGGGGGGCCCTACAATGAGCAGTTCTTC.

The CDR3 loop reads CASSLGQGRSMSYNEQFF. DNA of the CDR3: TGTGCCAGTAGTTTGGGACAGGGACGGTCAATGTCCTACAATGAGCAGTTCTTC. The gene calls are TRBV19 and TRBJ2-1; TRBD1 aligns across 9 bases. The CDR3 runs 18 residues. The ends lost 5 bases at V and 1 base at J; junction bases unmatched: 12. The V gene's germline CDR1 is LNHDA and CDR2 SQIVND (reference sequence). Complete variable domain (other parts from reference TRBV19 and TRBJ2-1): DGGITQSPKYLFRKEGQNVTLSCEQNLNHDAMYWYRQDPGQGLRLIYYSQIVNDFQKGDIAEGYSVSREKKESFPLTVTSAQKNPTAFYLCASSLGQGRSMSYNEQFFGPGTRLTVL.

The chain is built from TRBV19 and TRBJ1-5; 10 bases align to TRBD1. With 6 bases clipped from V and 2 bases from J, the junction kept 4 bases outside the gene matches. The CDR3 is 15 residues long. CDR1 and CDR2 from the germline V gene are LNHDA and SQIVND (reference sequence). The DNA for the CDR3 is TGTGCCAGTAGGACCGGGACAGGGGGCAATCAGCCCCAGCATTTT. This sequence encodes CASRTGTGGNQPQHF.

The J gene is TRBJ1-2, the V gene TRBV28, with TRBD1 identical over 9 bases. Germline CDR1 is MDHEN and CDR2 is SYDVKM. V was pared by 2 bases and J by 6 bases, with 4 bases of the junction left unmatched. The CDR3 consists of 14 residues. The CDR3 DNA reads TGTGCCAGCAGTTTAACCCGACAGGGGGATGGCTACACCTTC. It is translated as CASSLTRQGDGYTF.

The chain recombines TRBV3-1 (or the pseudogene TRBV3-2) with TRBJ1-2; D unresolved. V was clipped by 1 base and J by 2 bases, with 14 bases between them. Germline lookup yields CDR1 LGHDT and CDR2 YNNKEL (reference sequence). The CDR3 spans 16 residues. The CDR3 sequence: CASSQVFTAKNYGYTF. CDR3 coding DNA: TGTGCCAGCAGCCAAGTGTTTACAGCTAAGAACTATGGCTACACCTTC.

The V gene is TRBV7-3, the J gene TRBJ2-5, with 12 bases that match TRBD2. The CDR3 spans 15 residues. Germline assignment: CDR1 SGHTA and CDR2 FQGTGA. The junction had 6 bases not matched to a gene; V was cut back by 5 bases and J by 5 bases. CDR3: CASSETSGSSETQYF. CDR3 DNA: TGTGCCAGCAGCGAGACTAGCGGGAGCTCTGAGACCCAGTACTTC. The full variable domain, with the rest looked up from reference TRBV7-3 and TRBJ2-5, is GAGVSQTPSNKVTEKGKYVELRCDPISGHTALYWYRQSLGQGPEFLIYFQGTGAADDSGLPNDRFFAVRPEGSVSTLKIQRTERGDSAVYLCASSETSGSSETQYFGPGTRLLVL.